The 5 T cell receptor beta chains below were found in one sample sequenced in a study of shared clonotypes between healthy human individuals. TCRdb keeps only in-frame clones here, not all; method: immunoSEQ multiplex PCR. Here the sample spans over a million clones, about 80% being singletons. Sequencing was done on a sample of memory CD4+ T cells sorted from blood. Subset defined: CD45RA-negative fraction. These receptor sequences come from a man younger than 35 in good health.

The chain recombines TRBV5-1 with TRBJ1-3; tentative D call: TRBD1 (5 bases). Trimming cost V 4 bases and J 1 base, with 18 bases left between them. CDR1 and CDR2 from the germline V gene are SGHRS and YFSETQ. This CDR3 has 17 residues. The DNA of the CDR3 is TGCGCCAGCAGCCGGGACGGGGTCGGGACGTCTGGAAACACCATATATTTT. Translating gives CASSRDGVGTSGNTIYF. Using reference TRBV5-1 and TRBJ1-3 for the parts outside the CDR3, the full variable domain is KAGVTQTPRYLIKTRGQQVTLSCSPISGHRSVSWYQQTPGQGLQFLFEYFSETQRNKGNFPGRFSGRQFSNSRSEMNVSTLELGDSALYLCASSRDGVGTSGNTIYFGEGSWLTVV.

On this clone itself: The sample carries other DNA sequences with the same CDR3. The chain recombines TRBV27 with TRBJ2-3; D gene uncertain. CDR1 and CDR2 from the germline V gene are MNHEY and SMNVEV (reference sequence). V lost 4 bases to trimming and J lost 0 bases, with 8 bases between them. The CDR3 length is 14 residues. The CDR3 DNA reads TGTGCCAGCAGTTCCGGCTCTAGCACAGATACGCAGTATTTT. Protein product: CASSSGSSTDTQYF.

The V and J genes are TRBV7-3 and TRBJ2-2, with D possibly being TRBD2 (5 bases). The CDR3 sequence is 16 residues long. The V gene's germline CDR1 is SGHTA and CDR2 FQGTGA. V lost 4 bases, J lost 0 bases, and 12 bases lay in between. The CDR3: CASSWGVGANTGELFF. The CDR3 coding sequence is TGTGCCAGCAGCTGGGGTGTCGGGGCGAACACCGGGGAGCTGTTTTTT.

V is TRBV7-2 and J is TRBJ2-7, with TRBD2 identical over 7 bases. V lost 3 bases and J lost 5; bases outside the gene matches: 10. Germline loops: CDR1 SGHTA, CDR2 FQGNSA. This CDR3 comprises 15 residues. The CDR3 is CASSLGGSRYDEQYF. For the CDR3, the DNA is TGTGCCAGCAGCTTGGGCGGGAGCAGGTACGACGAGCAGTACTTC.

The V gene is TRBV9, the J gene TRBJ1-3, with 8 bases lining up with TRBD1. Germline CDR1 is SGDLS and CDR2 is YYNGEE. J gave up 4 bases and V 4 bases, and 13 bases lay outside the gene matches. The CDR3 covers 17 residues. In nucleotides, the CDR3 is TGTGCCAGCAGCCCTATGCCGGTGGGGACAGGAGGAAACACCATATATTTT. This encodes CASSPMPVGTGGNTIYF.